This T cell receptor beta chain was recovered during a study of shared clonotypes between healthy human individuals. Sequencing used immunoSEQ multiplex PCR; TCRdb keeps in-frame clones, though not all of them. Here the sample spans 2 million to 2.5 million clones, less than 95% being singletons. Germline V gives CDR1 SEHNR, CDR2 FQNEAQ (reference sequence). The CDR3 totals 17 residues. Trimming removed 3 bases at V and 2 bases at J, with 16 bases between. Naive CD8 cells, CD45RO-negative and positively selected for CCR7, excluded terminally differentiated effector memory CD45RA+ cells. All donors were healthy HIV-negative adults lacking recent acute infections or vaccinations. Caucasian adults living in Nashville, Tennessee, provided all samples.

This TCR derives from a man younger than 35 in good health. The specimen sequenced was naive CD8+ T cells sorted from blood. This sequence joins TRBV7-9 and TRBJ1-4; the D is unclear. The DNA of the CDR3 is TGTGCCAGCAGCTTCAGTTTCGGGTTATCGACTAATGAAAAACTGTTTTTT. It is translated as CASSFSFGLSTNEKLFF.